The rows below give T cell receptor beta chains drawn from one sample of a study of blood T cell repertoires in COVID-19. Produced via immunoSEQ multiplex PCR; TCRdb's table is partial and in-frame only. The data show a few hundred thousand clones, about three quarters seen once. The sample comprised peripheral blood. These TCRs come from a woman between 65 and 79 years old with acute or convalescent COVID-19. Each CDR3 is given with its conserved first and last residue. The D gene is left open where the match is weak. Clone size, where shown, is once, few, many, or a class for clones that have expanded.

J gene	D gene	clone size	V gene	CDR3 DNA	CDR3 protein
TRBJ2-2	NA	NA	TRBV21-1	TGTGCCAGCAGCACACCGACAGGGCCCAACACCGGGGAGCTGTTTTTT	CASSTPTGPNTGELFF
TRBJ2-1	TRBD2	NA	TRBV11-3	TGTGCCAGCAGCCCCCGGACTAGCGGGGGGGCCTATGAGCAGTTCTTC	CASSPRTSGGAYEQFF
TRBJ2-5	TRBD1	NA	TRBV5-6	TGTGCCTGGGGACAGGGTACAAAGACCCAGTACTTC	CAWGQGTKTQYF
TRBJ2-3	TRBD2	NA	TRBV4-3	TGCGCCAGCAGCCAAGATTCGGGACTAGCGGGTAGCACAGATACGCAGTATTTT	CASSQDSGLAGSTDTQYF
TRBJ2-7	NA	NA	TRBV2	TGTGCCAGCAAGTGGACAGAAGCCTACGAGCAGTACTTC	CASKWTEAYEQYF
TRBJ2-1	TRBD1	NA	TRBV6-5	TGTGCCAGCAGGCTAGGGGACAGCTTTTACAATGAGCAGTTCTTC	CASRLGDSFYNEQFF
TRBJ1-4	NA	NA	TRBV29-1	TGCAGCGGGAGGCGGCTGAATAATGAAAAACTGTTTTTT	CSGRRLNNEKLFF
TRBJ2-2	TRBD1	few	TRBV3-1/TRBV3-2	TGTGCCAGCAGCCAAGGCCGACAGGGGCCCGGGGAGCTGTTTTTT	CASSQGRQGPGELFF
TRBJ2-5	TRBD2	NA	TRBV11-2	TGTGCCAGCAGCTTAATGGGACTACAGGACGAGACCCAGTACTTC	CASSLMGLQDETQYF
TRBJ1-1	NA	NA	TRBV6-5	TGTGCCAGCAGTTACTCGGGGCAGAAGGCCACTGAAGCTTTCTTT	CASSYSGQKATEAFF
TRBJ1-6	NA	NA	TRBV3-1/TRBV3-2	TGTGCCAGCAGCCAGGGGGCTATCCTCCCCTATAATTCACCCCTCCACTTT	CASSQGAILPYNSPLHF
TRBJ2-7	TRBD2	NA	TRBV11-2	TGTGCCAGCAGCCCCCCGGGGGGTGAGCCCTACGAGCAGTACTTC	CASSPPGGEPYEQYF
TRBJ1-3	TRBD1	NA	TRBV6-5	TGTGCCAGCAGTCCCTCCCGGACAGGTCTCTATTTT	CASSPSRTGLYF
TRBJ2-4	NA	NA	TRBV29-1	TGCAGCGTTGAAGATACAGGGATAGCCAAAAACATTCAGTACTTC	CSVEDTGIAKNIQYF
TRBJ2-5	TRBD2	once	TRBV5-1	TGCGCCAGCAGACGGACTAGCGTCGAGACCCAGTACTTC	CASRRTSVETQYF
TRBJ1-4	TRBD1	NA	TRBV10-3	TGTGCCATCAGTCAAGACAGGGAAAGCGGAAAACTGTTTTTT	CAISQDRESGKLFF
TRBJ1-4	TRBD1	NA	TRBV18	TGTGCCAGCTCACCAGGGACAGGGGGCGATGAAAAACTGTTTTTT	CASSPGTGGDEKLFF
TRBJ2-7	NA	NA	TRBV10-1	TGCGCCAGCAGGGGGACACCCTACGAGCAGTACTTC	CASRGTPYEQYF
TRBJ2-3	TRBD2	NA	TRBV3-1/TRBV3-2	TGTGCCAGCAGCCAAGGCCGGACTAGCGCCGCAGATACGCAGTATTTT	CASSQGRTSAADTQYF
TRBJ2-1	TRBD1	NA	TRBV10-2	TGCGCCACCTGGGTGGGGACAGGTCGATTCAATGAGCAGTTCTTC	CATWVGTGRFNEQFF
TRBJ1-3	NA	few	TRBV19	TGTGCCAGTTCTTCAGGCATTAACTCTGGAAACACCATATATTTT	CASSSGINSGNTIYF
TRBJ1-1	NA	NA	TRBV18	TGTGCCAGCTCATACGAGGGTAACACTGAAGCTTTCTTT	CASSYEGNTEAFF
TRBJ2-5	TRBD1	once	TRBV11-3	TGTGCCAGCAGCCATTCCGGGACAGGGGGCGCGGAGACCCAGTACTTC	CASSHSGTGGAETQYF
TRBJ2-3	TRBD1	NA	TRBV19	TGTGCCAGTAGTATGACGGACCGACAGGGATTCACTACGCAGTATTTT	CASSMTDRQGFTTQYF
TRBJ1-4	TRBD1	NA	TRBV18	TGTGCCAGCTCACCGGGACAGGGGAATGAAAAACTGTTTTTT	CASSPGQGNEKLFF
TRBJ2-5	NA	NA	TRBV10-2	TGCGCCAGCAGTGAGGGAGCTAAAGAGACCCAGTACTTC	CASSEGAKETQYF
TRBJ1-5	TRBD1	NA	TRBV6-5	TGTGCCAGCAGTTACTCGGGGGCAGGGGGTCAGCCCCAGCATTTT	CASSYSGAGGQPQHF
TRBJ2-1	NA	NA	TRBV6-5	TGTGCCAGCAGTTACCGGAGCGCCTACAATGAGCAGTTCTTC	CASSYRSAYNEQFF
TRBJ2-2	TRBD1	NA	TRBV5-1	TGCGCCAGCAGCCCCCGGGACAGGGGATCGAACACCGGGGAGCTGTTTTTT	CASSPRDRGSNTGELFF
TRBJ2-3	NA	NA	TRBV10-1	TGCGCCAGCAGTTCCGGGACAATGGAAGCAGATACGCAGTATTTT	CASSSGTMEADTQYF
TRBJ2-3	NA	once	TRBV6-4	TGTGCCAGCAGTGACCAAGCTTCGGATACGCAGTATTTT	CASSDQASDTQYF